A selection of T cell receptor beta chains follows, all from one sample in a study of glioma-infiltrating T cells after dendritic cell vaccination. Here immunoSEQ multiplex PCR was the method, and the copy in TCRdb shows in-frame clones only, minus some. This table holds 75,000 to 95,000 clones, more than 75% found once. This material consisted of blood, taken after dendritic cell vaccination. The source of these receptors is a human donor with glioblastoma. Both conserved end residues are part of each CDR3. The D gene is left open where the match is weak. The size entry is marked missing in some rows and otherwise reads once, few, many or a size class.

>.|.|TRBV5-1|TRBJ2-2
TGCGCCAGCAGCTTGGACTGGCCGGGGGCCGGGGAGCTGTTTTTT
CASSLDWPGAGELFF
>.|TRBD1|TRBV6-1|TRBJ2-1
TGTGCCAGTGACCGGGACAGATACAATGAGCAGTTCTTC
CASDRDRYNEQFF
>.|.|TRBV5-6|TRBJ1-1
TGTGCCAGCAGCTTGGGTGGGACTATGAACACTGAAGCTTTCTTT
CASSLGGTMNTEAFF
>.|TRBD2|TRBV6-5|TRBJ2-7
TGTGCCAGCAGCGTAGGGACTAGCGGCTACGAGCAGTACTTC
CASSVGTSGYEQYF
>.|.|TRBV6-1|TRBJ2-1
TGTGCCAGCAACGCGGGACAGAGCTCCTACAATGAGCAGTTCTTC
CASNAGQSSYNEQFF
>once|TRBD2|TRBV7-9|TRBJ2-1
TGTGCCAGCAGCTTCGGACTAGCGGGGGATGAGCAGTTCTTC
CASSFGLAGDEQFF
>.|TRBD1|TRBV6-6|TRBJ2-5
TGTGCCAGCACTCCCAAGCAAGGGGGCCATGAGACCCAGTACTTC
CASTPKQGGHETQYF
>once|TRBD1|TRBV30|TRBJ1-2
TGTGCCTGGGCTCAACAGGGGAACTATGGCTACACCTTC
CAWAQQGNYGYTF
>.|.|TRBV18|TRBJ2-3
TGTGCCAGCTCACCAGACAGAGGACTGCCTAGCGCAGATACGCAGTATTTT
CASSPDRGLPSADTQYF
>.|TRBD2|TRBV7-7|TRBJ2-2
TGTGCTAGCAGCGCTAGCGGCACCGGGGAGCTGTTTTTT
CASSASGTGELFF
>.|TRBD2|TRBV12-5|TRBJ2-7
TGTGCTAGTGGTTTGTCCTACAACGGGAGGGCAGCCTACGAGCAGTACTTC
CASGLSYNGRAAYEQYF
>.|.|TRBV4-3|TRBJ2-1
TGCGCCAGCAGCCAAGACAGTTTTCTTTACAATGAGCAGTTCTTC
CASSQDSFLYNEQFF
>once|TRBD1|TRBV7-3|TRBJ2-1
TGTGCCAGCAGCTACAGGGGGCCGGGCAATGAGCAGTTCTTC
CASSYRGPGNEQFF
>.|.|TRBV6-1|TRBJ2-3
TGTGCCAGCATGAAGGTGACGGCGGTGGATACGCAGTATTTT
CASMKVTAVDTQYF
>.|TRBD1|TRBV7-8|TRBJ2-3
TGTGCCAGCAGCGACCAACCGCCCTCGACAGGGTCTGGTCGCACAGATACGCAGTATTTT
CASSDQPPSTGSGRTDTQYF
>.|.|TRBV29-1|TRBJ2-5
TGCAGCGTTGAGCGGCAGATGAGCGAGACCCAGTACTTC
CSVERQMSETQYF
>.|TRBD2|TRBV6-1|TRBJ2-7
TGTGCCAGCAGTGTGCGCGGGAGCTACGAGCAGTACTTC
CASSVRGSYEQYF
>.|TRBD2|TRBV2|TRBJ2-5
TGTGCCAGCGGACCTCGACTAGCGGGTGCGGGGACCCAGTACTTC
CASGPRLAGAGTQYF
>.|.|TRBV7-7|TRBJ2-5
TGTGCTAGCAGCGTGATGACGGGTGAGACCCAGTACTTC
CASSVMTGETQYF
>.|TRBD2|TRBV5-1|TRBJ2-7
TGCGCCAGCAGCTTGGGACTAGCGGGGGTTTCCTACGAGCAGTACTTC
CASSLGLAGVSYEQYF
>.|TRBD1|TRBV29-1|TRBJ1-2
TGCAGCGTCGGACAGGGACATGGCTACACCTTC
CSVGQGHGYTF
>.|.|TRBV5-8|TRBJ1-2
TGTGCCAGCAGCTTCGAACAGGGATTGGGCTACACCTTC
CASSFEQGLGYTF
>.|.|TRBV7-6|TRBJ2-3
TGTGCCAGCAGCCCGCGGGCGTTAGATACGCAGTATTTT
CASSPRALDTQYF
>.|.|TRBV6-5|TRBJ1-2
TGTGCCAGCAGTCGAGGGTCGGGGTATGGCTACACCTTC
CASSRGSGYGYTF
>few|.|TRBV6-1|TRBJ1-2
TGTGCCAGCAGTGAAGCGATGGAGGTAGTCTATGGCTACACCTTC
CASSEAMEVVYGYTF
>many|TRBD2|TRBV10-1|TRBJ2-3
TGCGCCAGTAGTACCGGGACTAGGGGTGCAGATACGCAGTATTTT
CASSTGTRGADTQYF